This TCR beta chain emerged from a study of T-cell reconstitution after alpha-beta-depleted transplantation in children. Study-wide findings and caveats: Several hundred graft clones that had expanded were reportedly the source of alpha-beta T cells about two months after transplant. At one year after transplant, newly produced T cells mostly accounted for T-cell counts and diversity.

During its preparation, the TCRbeta library received unique molecular identifiers. One entry per CDR3 protein, called by TCRdb with MiXCR from the PCR reads. The sample lists 580,000 or so distinct CDR3 sequences; 23% were seen once. This clonotype showed up many times. The antigen is not known. This receptor was taken from a boy under two years old who had a stem cell transplant for acute myeloid leukemia, so the T cells may come from the graft donor. Material: PBMCs, mostly from graft donor cells, obtained 360 days after TCRalphabeta/CD19-depleted stem cell transplant.

The CDR3 DNA reads TGCAGTGCTAAGGCCCCCGGGACTAGCGGATACAATGAGCAGTTCTTC. This encodes CSAKAPGTSGYNEQFF. The chain carries TRBV20-1 and TRBJ2-1; TRBD2 matches 11 bases. The CDR3 runs 16 residues. V shed 4 bases and J 4 bases; nucleotides not matched to a gene: 9. Germline V gene data show CDR1 as DFQATT and CDR2 as SNEGSKA (reference sequence).